What follows describes a single T cell receptor (beta chain). Its binding antigen is unknown. An end of the junction does not agree with germline; a read error may underlie this. One collaborating source in Seattle enrolled patients during active infection and followed them longitudinally through the course of disease. Collaborating institutions collected whole blood in K2EDTA tubes following their own protocols. Collaborator samples were shipped for TCRbeta analysis as frozen whole blood, isolated PBMCs, or DNA extracted from either sample type. TCRbeta CDR3 regions were amplified from genomic DNA using the immunoSEQ Assay, a bias-controlled multiplex PCR. The authors processed their data as follows. The number of nucleated cells in each sample was estimated from the amplification of reference gene primers within the assay. To quantify the absolute abundance of each unique TCRbeta CDR3 rearrangement, sequence reads were collapsed and filtered. Productive Simpson clonality was computed per sample as the square root of Simpson's diversity index over productive rearrangements. TCRdb stores this immuneACCESS table with in-frame sequences only. Part of the clones is absent; in the studies checked, under half of the shortfall reflects unresolved V genes, and no reason is known for the rest. The V and J calls and clone size were taken over from that table, and D and trimming were inferred from the DNA. In this sample the table shows about 260,000 clones, around 90% of which occur a single time. The ten largest account for roughly 10% of the sample.

This sample was included in a study of blood T cell repertoires in COVID-19 (dated by TCRdb to 2018 to 2020). Concerning the study at large: Collaborator samples came from the United States, Italy and Spain and covered acute and convalescent phases of COVID-19. The prospective study material was composed of cDNA or gDNA derived from T cells, B-cell-depleted T cells, or PBMCs. Subjects who had been exposed to COVID-19, were actively infected with it, or had recovered from it provided the deeply sampled blood TCRbeta repertoires that made up the dataset. A freely available public database, intended as a resource for researchers studying the immune response to SARS-CoV-2, is where the repertoires were released. The samples were drawn from the first 160 participants of the ongoing ImmuneRACE study and from some 1,300 subjects provided by 6 global collaborators. Nearly every sample came with metadata listing a de-identified subject ID, COVID-19 status, age in years and sex. Where available, HLA class I and class II types were taken from metadata supplied by the sample provider and were not determined by assay-based typing. Overall study results and their limits: How much clinical and demographic metadata was included differed by source and by participant, and the metadata was provided uncurated.

From cysteine to phenylalanine, the CDR3 is 14 amino acids long. Kept here is only the CDR3 DNA, which spans 42 bases and is read in frame from base 1. From the germline V gene (reference sequence), CDR1 is LNHDA and CDR2 is SQIVND. The rearrangement joined TRBV19 to TRBJ2-4; TRBD1 fits 12 bases in the junction. The TCR originated in a woman aged 70-85 years with COVID-19, enrolled during active disease. What was sequenced was peripheral blood. CDR3 loop: CASTGGQGAFSWNF. The bases read TGTGCCAGTACTGGGGGACAGGGGGCCTTTAGCTGGAACTTC.